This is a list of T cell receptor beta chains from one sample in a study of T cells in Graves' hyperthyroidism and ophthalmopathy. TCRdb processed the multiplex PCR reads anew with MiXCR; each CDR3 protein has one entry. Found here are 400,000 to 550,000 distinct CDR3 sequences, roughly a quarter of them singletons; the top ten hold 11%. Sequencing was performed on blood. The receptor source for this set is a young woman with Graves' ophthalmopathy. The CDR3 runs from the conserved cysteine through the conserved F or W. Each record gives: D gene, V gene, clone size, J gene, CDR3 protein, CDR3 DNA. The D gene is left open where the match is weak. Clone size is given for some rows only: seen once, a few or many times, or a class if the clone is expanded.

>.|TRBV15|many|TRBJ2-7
CATSRGLSYEQYF
TGTGCCACCAGCAGAGGGTTGTCCTACGAGCAGTACTTC
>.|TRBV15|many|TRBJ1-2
CATSETDNYGYTF
TGTGCCACCAGCGAGACCGACAACTATGGCTACACCTTC
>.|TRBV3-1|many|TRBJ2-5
CASSLWTSQETQYF
TGTGCCAGCAGCCTCTGGACGTCTCAAGAGACCCAGTACTTC
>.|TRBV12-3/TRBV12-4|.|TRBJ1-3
CASSLDYSGNTIYF
TGTGCCAGCAGTTTAGACTACTCTGGAAACACCATATATTTT
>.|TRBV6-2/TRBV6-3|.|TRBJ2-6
CASSPYPGPGANVLTF
TGTGCCAGCAGCCCCTACCCTGGCCCTGGGGCCAACGTCCTGACTTTC
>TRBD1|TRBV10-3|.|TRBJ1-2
CATVRPGQLNYGYTF
TGTGCCACAGTACGCCCGGGACAGTTAAACTATGGCTACACCTTC
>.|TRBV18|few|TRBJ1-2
CASSPPGEYYGYTF
TGTGCCAGCTCACCACCAGGGGAATACTATGGCTACACCTTC
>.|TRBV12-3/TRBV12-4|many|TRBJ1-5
CASSPDHSNQPQHF
TGTGCCAGCAGTCCAGACCATAGCAATCAGCCCCAGCATTTT
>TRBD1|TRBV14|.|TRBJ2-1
CASSHVTGGRDEQFF
TGTGCCAGCAGCCATGTGACAGGGGGCAGGGATGAGCAGTTCTTC
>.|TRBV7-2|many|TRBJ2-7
CASSLNKGVDEQYF
TGTGCCAGCAGCTTAAATAAGGGCGTGGACGAGCAGTACTTC
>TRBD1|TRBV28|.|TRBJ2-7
CASSLDRTGAPREQYF
TGTGCCAGCAGTTTAGATCGGACAGGGGCCCCAAGGGAGCAGTACTTC
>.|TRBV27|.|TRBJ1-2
CASSYVPGHLYGYTF
TGTGCCAGCAGTTACGTACCGGGACATCTCTATGGCTACACCTTC
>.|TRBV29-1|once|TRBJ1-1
CSVAQIEAFF
TGCAGCGTTGCACAGATTGAAGCTTTCTTT
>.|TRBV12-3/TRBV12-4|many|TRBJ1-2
CASTQAGIENYGYTF
TGTGCCAGCACCCAGGCGGGGATCGAGAACTATGGCTACACCTTC
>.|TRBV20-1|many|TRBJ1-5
CSATPGDSNQPQHF
TGCAGTGCCACCCCAGGGGATAGCAATCAGCCCCAGCATTTT
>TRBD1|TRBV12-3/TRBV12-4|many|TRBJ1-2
CASRGTGEENYGYTF
TGTGCCAGCAGGGGAACAGGGGAGGAGAACTATGGCTACACCTTC
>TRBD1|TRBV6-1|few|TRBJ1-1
CASSSTGGNTEAFF
TGTGCCAGCAGCTCTACAGGGGGCAACACTGAAGCTTTCTTT
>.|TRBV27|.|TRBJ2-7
CASSSRRAGPYEQYF
TGTGCCAGCAGTTCGAGGCGGGCTGGCCCTTACGAGCAGTACTTC
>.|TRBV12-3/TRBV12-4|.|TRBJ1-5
CASTLGGRRNQPQHF
TGTGCCAGCACTCTGGGTGGTAGACGCAATCAGCCCCAGCATTTT
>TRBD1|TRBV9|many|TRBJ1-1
CASSVPSPTGVTEAFF
TGTGCCAGCAGCGTTCCCTCCCCTACAGGGGTCACTGAAGCTTTCTTT
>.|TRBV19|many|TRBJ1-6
CASNPREGYSSPLHF
TGTGCCTCTAACCCACGGGAGGGATACTCTTCACCCCTCCACTTT
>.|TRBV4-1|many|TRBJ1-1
CASSQEVEVQAFF
TGCGCCAGCAGCCAAGAGGTGGAAGTCCAAGCTTTCTTT
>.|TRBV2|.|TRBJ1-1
CASSDNSLNLEKTEAFF
TGTGCCAGCAGTGATAACAGCCTGAACCTAGAGAAGACTGAAGCTTTCTTT
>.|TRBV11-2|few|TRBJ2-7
CASSPTEERYEQYF
TGTGCCAGCAGCCCCACGGAGGAACGCTACGAGCAGTACTTC
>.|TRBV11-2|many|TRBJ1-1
CASSFGTRNTEAFF
TGTGCCAGCAGCTTCGGGACTCGGAACACTGAAGCTTTCTTT
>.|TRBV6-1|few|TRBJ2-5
CASSLSQQETQYF
TGTGCCAGCAGTCTTTCACAGCAAGAGACCCAGTACTTC